The clone carrying this T cell receptor beta chain was found a few times. Its antigen is as yet unknown. Reverse transcription of all isolated RNA meant that expressed TCRB transcripts were sequenced. Libraries were prepared by immunoSEQ multiplex PCR; TCRdb keeps only in-frame clonotypes and omits some of them. The data show around 500,000 clones, about 29% seen once. This entry belongs to a study of beta chain features in type 1 diabetes. The study, taken as a whole, reports: Researchers reported that naive, central memory and Treg TCRB repertoires appeared more similar in patients than in healthy donors. PCR might favor shorter templates, but any such skew would affect patients and controls equally. For Type 1 diabetes patients, all four CD4+ subsets carried TCRB CDR3s that were moderately but significantly shorter.

The CDR3 runs 12 residues. V shed 10 bases and J shed 0 bases, with 8 bases lying between them. Germline V gives CDR1 SEHNR, CDR2 FQNEAQ (reference sequence). This sequence originates from a man between 18 and 35 years old in good health. Source material: naive CD4+ T cells from blood. This chain uses TRBV7-9 with TRBJ2-3; D not resolved. The CDR3 sequence: CAIGTSTDTQYF. CDR3 nucleotide sequence: TGTGCCATTGGAACTAGCACAGATACGCAGTATTTT.